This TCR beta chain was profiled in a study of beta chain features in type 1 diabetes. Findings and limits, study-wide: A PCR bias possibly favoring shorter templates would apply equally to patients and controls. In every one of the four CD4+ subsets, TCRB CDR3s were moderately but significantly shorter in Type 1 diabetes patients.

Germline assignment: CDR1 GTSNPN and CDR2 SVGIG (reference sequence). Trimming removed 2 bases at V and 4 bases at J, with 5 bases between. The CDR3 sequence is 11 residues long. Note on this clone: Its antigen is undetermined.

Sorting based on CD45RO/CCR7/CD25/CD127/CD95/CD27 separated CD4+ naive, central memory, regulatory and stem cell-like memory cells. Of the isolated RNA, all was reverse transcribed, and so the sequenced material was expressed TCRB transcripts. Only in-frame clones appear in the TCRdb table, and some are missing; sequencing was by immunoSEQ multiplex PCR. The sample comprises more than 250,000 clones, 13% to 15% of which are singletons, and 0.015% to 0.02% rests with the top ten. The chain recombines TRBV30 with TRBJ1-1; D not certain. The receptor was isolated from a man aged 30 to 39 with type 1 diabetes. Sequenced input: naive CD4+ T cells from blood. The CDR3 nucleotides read TGTGCCTGGAGTCGGGGCACTGAAGCTTTCTTT. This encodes CAWSRGTEAFF.